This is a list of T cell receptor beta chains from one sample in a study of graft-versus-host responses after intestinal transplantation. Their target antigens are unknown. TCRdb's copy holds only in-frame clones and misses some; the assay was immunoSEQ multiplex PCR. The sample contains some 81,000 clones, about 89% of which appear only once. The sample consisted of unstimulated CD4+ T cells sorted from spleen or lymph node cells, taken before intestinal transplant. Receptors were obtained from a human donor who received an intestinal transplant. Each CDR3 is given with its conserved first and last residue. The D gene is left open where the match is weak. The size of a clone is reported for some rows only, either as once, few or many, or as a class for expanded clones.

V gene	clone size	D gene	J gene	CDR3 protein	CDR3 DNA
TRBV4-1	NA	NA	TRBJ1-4	CASSQRLTPATNEKLFF	TGCGCCAGCAGCCAAAGACTAACACCTGCAACTAATGAAAAACTGTTTTTT
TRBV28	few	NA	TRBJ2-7	CASSLSGYEQYF	TGTGCCAGCAGTTTATCAGGCTACGAGCAGTACTTC
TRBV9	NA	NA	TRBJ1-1	CASSVGALNREAFF	TGTGCCAGCAGCGTAGGAGCCTTAAACCGGGAAGCTTTCTTT
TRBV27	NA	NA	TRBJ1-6	CASRPSSYNSPLHF	TGTGCCAGCAGACCTAGCTCCTATAATTCACCCCTCCACTTT
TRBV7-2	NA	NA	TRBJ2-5	CASSLGGLGETQYF	TGTGCCAGCAGCTTAGGGGGGCTCGGGGAGACCCAGTACTTC
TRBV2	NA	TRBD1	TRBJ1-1	CASSERGGQGGTEAFF	TGTGCCAGCAGTGAAAGGGGGGGACAGGGGGGTACTGAAGCTTTCTTT
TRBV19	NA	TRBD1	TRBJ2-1	CASTGTAFSNEQFF	TGTGCCAGTACCGGGACAGCTTTTTCCAATGAGCAGTTCTTC
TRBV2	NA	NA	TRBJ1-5	CASSEGGGRGAGNQPQHF	TGTGCCAGCAGTGAGGGAGGAGGAAGGGGCGCAGGAAATCAGCCCCAGCATTTT
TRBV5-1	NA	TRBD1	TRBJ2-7	CASNNRDRAEQYF	TGCGCCAGCAACAACCGAGACAGGGCCGAGCAGTACTTC
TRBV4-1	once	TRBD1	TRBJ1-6	CASSQAVGQGGYPLHF	TGCGCCAGCAGCCAAGCCGTCGGACAGGGAGGCTACCCCCTCCACTTT
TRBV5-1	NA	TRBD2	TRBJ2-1	CASRFGLAGGQDEQFF	TGCGCCAGCAGATTTGGGCTAGCGGGGGGGCAGGATGAGCAGTTCTTC
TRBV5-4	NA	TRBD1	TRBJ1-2	CASSPGQGKANYGYTF	TGTGCCAGCAGCCCGGGACAGGGAAAGGCTAACTATGGCTACACCTTC
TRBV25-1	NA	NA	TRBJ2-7	CASSLGAKRSEQYF	TGTGCCAGCAGTCTGGGGGCAAAACGCTCCGAGCAGTACTTC
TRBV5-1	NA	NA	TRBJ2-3	CARGTPRGADTQYF	TGCGCCAGGGGGACACCTCGGGGGGCAGATACGCAGTATTTT
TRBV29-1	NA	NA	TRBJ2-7	CSVAVFSSYEQYF	TGCAGCGTTGCAGTCTTCAGCTCCTACGAGCAGTACTTC
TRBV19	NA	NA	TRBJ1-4	CASSQGPATNEKLFF	TGTGCCAGCTCACAGGGTCCTGCAACTAATGAAAAACTGTTTTTT
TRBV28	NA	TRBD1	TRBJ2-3	CASSLVGDRADTQYF	TGTGCCAGCAGTTTGGTCGGGGACAGGGCAGATACGCAGTATTTT
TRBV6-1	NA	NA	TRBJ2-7	CASSEKPPGYEQYF	TGTGCCAGCAGTGAAAAACCGCCAGGGTACGAGCAGTACTTC
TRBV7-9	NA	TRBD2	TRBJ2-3	CASSLVGGGATDTQYF	TGTGCCAGCAGCTTAGTGGGCGGGGGGGCCACAGATACGCAGTATTTT
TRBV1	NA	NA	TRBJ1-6	CTSSHRGHNSPLHF	TGCACCAGCAGCCACAGGGGGCATAATTCACCCCTCCACTTT
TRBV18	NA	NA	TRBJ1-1	CASSRQPINTEAFF	TGTGCCAGCTCGCGACAGCCCATCAACACTGAAGCTTTCTTT
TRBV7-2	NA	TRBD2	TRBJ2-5	CASSLSGRAETQYF	TGTGCCAGCAGCTTATCCGGGAGGGCAGAGACCCAGTACTTC
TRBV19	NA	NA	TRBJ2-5	CASSGGGGETQYF	TGTGCCAGTAGTGGAGGGGGGGGAGAGACCCAGTACTTC
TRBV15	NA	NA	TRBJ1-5	CATSRDRGGSNQPQHF	TGTGCCACCAGCAGAGATCGTGGAGGGTCCAATCAGCCCCAGCATTTT
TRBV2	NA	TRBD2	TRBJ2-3	CASSKGLSTDTQYF	TGTGCCAGCAGTAAGGGACTAAGCACAGATACGCAGTATTTT
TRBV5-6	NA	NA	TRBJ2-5	CASSLAPGPEETQYF	TGTGCCAGCAGCTTGGCCCCAGGGCCTGAGGAGACCCAGTACTTC
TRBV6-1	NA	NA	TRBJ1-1	CASGRQGTEAFF	TGTGCCAGCGGACGGCAGGGGACTGAAGCTTTCTTT
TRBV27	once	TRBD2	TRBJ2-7	CAGSLSSGVSYEQYF	TGTGCCGGCAGTTTATCTAGCGGGGTCTCCTACGAGCAGTACTTC
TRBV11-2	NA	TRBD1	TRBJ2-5	CASSFEGTGLETQYF	TGTGCCAGCAGCTTCGAGGGGACAGGGTTGGAGACCCAGTACTTC
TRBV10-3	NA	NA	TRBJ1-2	CAISDRGRGYTF	TGTGCCATCAGTGACAGGGGAAGGGGCTACACCTTC
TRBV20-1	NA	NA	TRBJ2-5	CSATLRETQYF	TGCAGTGCTACCCTTCGGGAGACCCAGTACTTC
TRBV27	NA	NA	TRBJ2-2	CASSLGLTNTGELFF	TGTGCCAGCAGTTTAGGACTTACGAACACCGGGGAGCTGTTTTTT
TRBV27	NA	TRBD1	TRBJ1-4	CASSRQGYEKLFF	TGTGCCAGCAGTCGACAGGGGTATGAAAAACTGTTTTTT
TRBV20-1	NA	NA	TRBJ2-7	CSASPRDEQYF	TGCAGTGCTAGCCCCCGCGACGAGCAGTACTTC
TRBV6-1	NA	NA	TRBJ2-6	CASSVQGDGANVLTF	TGTGCCAGCAGTGTACAGGGAGACGGGGCCAACGTCCTGACTTTC
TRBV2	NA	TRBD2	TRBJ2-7	CASSALEREPYEQYF	TGTGCCAGCAGTGCTCTAGAGCGGGAGCCCTACGAGCAGTACTTC
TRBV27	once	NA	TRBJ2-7	CASSFKGGSSYEQYF	TGTGCCAGCAGTTTTAAGGGGGGGAGCTCCTACGAGCAGTACTTC
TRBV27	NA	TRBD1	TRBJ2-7	CASSRSQGAVYEQYF	TGTGCCAGCAGCCGATCACAGGGGGCCGTTTACGAGCAGTACTTC
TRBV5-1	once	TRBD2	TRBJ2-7	CASSLVEASGGYEQYF	TGCGCCAGCAGCTTGGTGGAAGCTAGCGGGGGTTACGAGCAGTACTTC
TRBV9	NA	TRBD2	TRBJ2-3	CASSVGLAGIPNPSEQYF	TGTGCCAGCAGCGTAGGGCTAGCGGGGATACCCAACCCATCGGAGCAGTATTTT
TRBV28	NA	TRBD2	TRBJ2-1	CASFQGGRHNEQFF	TGTGCCAGCTTTCAGGGCGGGAGGCACAATGAGCAGTTCTTC
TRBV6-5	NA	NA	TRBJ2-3	CATVDRVLGTYTQYF	TGTGCCACCGTTGACCGGGTCCTGGGGACTTATACGCAGTATTTT
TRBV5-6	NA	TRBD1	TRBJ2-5	CASSLTGGEETQYF	TGTGCCAGCAGCTTGACAGGGGGCGAAGAGACCCAGTACTTC
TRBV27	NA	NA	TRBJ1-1	CASSLSGGLNTEAFF	TGTGCCAGCAGTTTATCGGGGGGGTTGAACACTGAAGCTTTCTTT
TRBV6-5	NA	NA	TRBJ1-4	CASRFRGRREKLFF	TGTGCCAGCAGGTTCAGGGGCAGGAGGGAAAAACTGTTTTTT
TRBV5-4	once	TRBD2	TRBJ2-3	CASSEGLAGVTDTQYF	TGTGCCAGCAGCGAGGGACTAGCGGGAGTCACAGATACGCAGTATTTT
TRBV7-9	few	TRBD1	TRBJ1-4	CASSQGQTNEKLFF	TGTGCCAGCAGCCAGGGACAGACCAATGAAAAACTGTTTTTT
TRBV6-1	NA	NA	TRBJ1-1	CASSDFRVNTEAFF	TGTGCCAGCAGTGACTTTCGGGTGAACACTGAAGCTTTCTTT
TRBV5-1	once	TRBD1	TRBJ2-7	CASSTGTGDFYEQYF	TGCGCCAGCAGCACCGGGACAGGGGACTTCTACGAGCAGTACTTC
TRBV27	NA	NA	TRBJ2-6	CATRKAGVLSGANVLTF	TGTGCCACCCGGAAGGCAGGTGTTCTCTCTGGGGCCAACGTCCTGACTTTC
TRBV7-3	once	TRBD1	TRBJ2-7	CASSLSTGEFYEQYF	TGTGCCAGCAGCTTAAGTACAGGGGAATTCTACGAGCAGTACTTC
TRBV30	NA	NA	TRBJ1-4	CAWSKVRGTNEKLFF	TGTGCCTGGAGTAAAGTCAGGGGAACTAATGAAAAACTGTTTTTT
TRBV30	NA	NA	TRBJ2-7	CAWSGQESDEQYF	TGTGCCTGGAGCGGTCAGGAATCTGACGAGCAGTACTTC
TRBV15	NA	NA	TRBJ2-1	CATSRVGGTPSRGASGNEQFF	TGTGCCACCAGCAGAGTAGGTGGGACTCCGAGCCGCGGGGCTTCCGGCAATGAGCAGTTCTTC
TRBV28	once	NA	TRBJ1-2	CASTVDSNYGYTF	TGTGCCAGCACCGTGGACAGTAACTATGGCTACACCTTC
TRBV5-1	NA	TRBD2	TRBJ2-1	CASSQTSGYNEQFF	TGCGCCAGCAGCCAGACTAGCGGATACAATGAGCAGTTCTTC